These 8 T cell receptor beta chains came from one sample sequenced in a study of blood T cell repertoires in COVID-19. Some clones are missing from TCRdb's copy, which holds only in-frame ones; the method was immunoSEQ multiplex PCR. The sample contains about 260,000 clones, around 88% of which appear only once. Sequencing was performed on PBMCs or T cells enriched from blood (not recorded which). The receptors derive from a woman aged 40 to 50 with acute COVID-19.

The sample holds a few counts of this clone. The chain recombines TRBV3-1 (or the pseudogene TRBV3-2) with TRBJ2-1; 10 bases match TRBD2. J was trimmed by 16 bases and V by 1 base; bases with no gene match: 7. The CDR3 runs to 13 residues. The V gene's germline CDR1 is LGHDT and CDR2 YNNKEL (reference sequence). The CDR3 region has the DNA TGTGCCAGCAGCCAAGCCCGGACTAGCGGAAGATTCTTC. This sequence encodes CASSQARTSGRFF.

The CDR3 spells CASMSRPTSGLGSGANVLTF. The CDR3 nucleotides are TGTGCCAGCATGTCTAGGCCGACTAGCGGGCTTGGGTCTGGGGCCAACGTCCTGACTTTC. The chain has TRBV9 and TRBJ2-6, with 10 bases lining up with TRBD2. J was trimmed by 1 base and V by 6 bases; bases with no gene match: 16. CDR1 and CDR2 from the germline V gene are SGDLS and YYNGEE. This CDR3 is built from 20 residues.

J is TRBJ2-7 and V is TRBV6-2 or TRBV6-3; TRBD2 agrees at 14 bases. The CDR3 totals 21 residues. The V and J ends lost 0 bases and 7 bases, in that order; junction bases with no gene match: 20. The germline V gene has CDR1 MNHEY and CDR2 SVGEGT. CDR3 residues: CASSYSGSQGRLAGGKLEQYV. CDR3 nucleotides: TGTGCCAGCAGTTACTCCGGGAGCCAAGGACGACTAGCGGGAGGGAAGTTAGAGCAGTACGTC.

Comment on this clone: A junction end diverges from the germline sequence, so it may reflect a read error. The chain recombines TRBV7-7 with TRBJ2-7, with D maybe TRBD1 (6 bases). Germline assignment: CDR1 SSHAT and CDR2 FNYEAQ (reference sequence). The CDR3 covers 13 residues. CDR3 DNA: TGTGCTAGCAGCTCCTCAGAAGGGGGCGAGCAGTACTTC. This codes for CASSSSEGGEQYF.

This clone was observed once. For the CDR3, the DNA is TGTGCCAGTAGTATAGACTCGGCGACAGGGCTAGGGGGCTACACCTTC. Protein product: CASSIDSATGLGGYTF. V gene TRBV19 combines with J gene TRBJ1-2; 7 bases are a match to TRBD1. The CDR3 consists of 16 residues. CDR1 and CDR2 (germline): LNHDA, SQIVND (reference sequence). V lost 0 bases, J lost 8 bases, and 12 bases stayed unmatched.

Many counts were recorded for this clone. The CDR3 sequence: CASSPGLAGADSSYEQYV. CDR3 DNA sequence: TGCGCCAGCAGCCCTGGACTAGCGGGAGCCGACTCTTCCTACGAGCAGTACGTC. This chain uses TRBV5-1 with TRBJ2-7; 13 nucleotides line up with TRBD2. Trimming removed 4 bases from V and 1 base from J; junction bases left unmatched: 11. There are 18 residues in the CDR3. Germline-derived CDR1 and CDR2 are SGHRS and YFSETQ.

This chain links TRBV28 with TRBJ1-4; no clear D. The CDR3 length is 15 residues. V lost 5 bases to trimming and J lost 0 bases, with 10 bases between them. Germline V lookup: CDR1 MDHEN, CDR2 SYDVKM. The DNA for the CDR3 is TGTGCCAGCAGTAGCCTCAAAGCAACTAATGAAAAACTGTTTTTT. Residues: CASSSLKATNEKLFF.

This rearrangement joins TRBV5-4 to TRBJ2-1; TRBD1 might be the D (5 bases). The CDR3 is 15 residues long. V lost 0 bases, J lost 4 bases, and 11 bases lay in between. The germline gives CDR1 SGHNT, CDR2 YYREEE (reference sequence). This chain's CDR3 is CASSLGGREYNEQFF. The CDR3 nucleotides are TGTGCCAGCAGCTTGGGTGGCAGGGAATACAATGAGCAGTTCTTC.